These T cell receptor beta chains were read from a single sample in a study of blood T cell repertoires in COVID-19. Here immunoSEQ multiplex PCR was the method, and the copy in TCRdb shows in-frame clones only, minus some. The profile shows tens of thousands of clones, around 80% of them singletons. Sequences were obtained from peripheral blood. These receptors came from a human donor in a cohort sampled during active COVID-19. The CDR3 runs from the conserved cysteine through the conserved F or W. A D gene is named only where the DNA matches it firmly. Clone sizes are given selectively: once, few, many, or a class where the clone is expanded.

cdr3_nt cdr3_aa j_call d_call v_call clone_size
TGTGCCAGCAGCTGGCAGTCCCAAGAGACCCAGTACTTC CASSWQSQETQYF TRBJ2-5 NA TRBV5-6 NA
TGTGCCAGCAGCGTAGTAGGGGATTCACCCCTCCACTTT CASSVVGDSPLHF TRBJ1-6 NA TRBV9 NA
TGCGCCAGCAGCCAATCTACAGGGCTGGGATATGGCTACACCTTC CASSQSTGLGYGYTF TRBJ1-2 NA TRBV4-3 NA
TGTGCCAGCAGCGGGGGTGGGGCACAGGGTATTCAGACCCAGTACTTC CASSGGGAQGIQTQYF TRBJ2-5 NA TRBV5-4 NA
TGTGCCAGCGGCCTCCGGGACAGGGACACTGAAGCTTTCTTT CASGLRDRDTEAFF TRBJ1-1 TRBD1 TRBV5-4 NA
TGTGCCAGCAGCTTGGGGGGACTAGCGGGGGCCTACGAGCAGTACTTC CASSLGGLAGAYEQYF TRBJ2-7 TRBD2 TRBV5-4 NA
TGTGCCAGCAGTGAAACAGGGGGGCCGGGGCCCCAGCATTTT CASSETGGPGPQHF TRBJ1-5 TRBD1 TRBV6-1 once
TGTGCCAGTAGTATTCCCGGGGTGGGCACTGAAGCTTTCTTT CASSIPGVGTEAFF TRBJ1-1 NA TRBV19 NA
TGTGCCAGCAGCCCCTCGGACTCTACGTCTCTCTACGAGCAGTACTTC CASSPSDSTSLYEQYF TRBJ2-7 NA TRBV9 NA
TGCGCCAGCAGCCAGGGACAGAATACTGAAGCTTTCTTT CASSQGQNTEAFF TRBJ1-1 TRBD1 TRBV5-1 NA
TGCGCCAGCAGCTCCGGGACTAGCCGGGGCGAGCAGTACTTC CASSSGTSRGEQYF TRBJ2-7 TRBD2 TRBV5-1 NA
TGTGCCAGTAGTCAACCCTCGTGGGGGGGTAATGAAAAACTGTTTTTT CASSQPSWGGNEKLFF TRBJ1-4 NA TRBV19 NA
TGTGCCAGCAGTTCCCCCCCGGACAGTGACTATGGCTACACCTTC CASSSPPDSDYGYTF TRBJ1-2 NA TRBV28 NA
TGCGCCAGCAGCATAGGACAGATCCAAGAGACCCAGTACTTC CASSIGQIQETQYF TRBJ2-5 NA TRBV5-1 once
TGTGCCAGCAGCCCGCGTAGGCGGAGCTCCTACAATGAGCAGTTCTTC CASSPRRRSSYNEQFF TRBJ2-1 NA TRBV3-1/TRBV3-2 NA
TGTGCCAGCAGCTTTACCGGGACAGACCAAGAGACCCAGTACTTC CASSFTGTDQETQYF TRBJ2-5 TRBD1 TRBV11-3 NA
TGTGCCAGCAGTCAGGGGGCAGCCTACGAGCAGTACTTC CASSQGAAYEQYF TRBJ2-7 TRBD1 TRBV6-5 NA
TGTGCCAGTATAGGAGGGACGGGCCACACTGAAGCTTTCTTT CASIGGTGHTEAFF TRBJ1-1 NA TRBV19 NA
TGTGCCAGCAGCCTGGATTCGGGAGAGCAGTACTTC CASSLDSGEQYF TRBJ2-7 NA TRBV5-4 NA
TGTGCCAGTAGTATAGTAGGGCAGGGGGCCCCTGGGGCCAACGTCCTGACTTTC CASSIVGQGAPGANVLTF TRBJ2-6 TRBD1 TRBV19 NA
TGTGCCAGCAGCTTGGGAAGGAGGTACGGCAATCAGCCCCAGCATTTT CASSLGRRYGNQPQHF TRBJ1-5 NA TRBV7-8 once
TGTGCCAGCAGCCCCAGGGGGTCAGGGGGAATAACTGAAGCTTTCTTT CASSPRGSGGITEAFF TRBJ1-1 TRBD1 TRBV7-9 NA
TGTGCCAGCAGTGTTCTTGACAGCCGAGTAAAGTATGGCTACACCTTC CASSVLDSRVKYGYTF TRBJ1-2 NA TRBV6-4 once
TGTGCCAGCAGTCGAGGGGGGGGCGAGCAGTACTTC CASSRGGGEQYF TRBJ2-7 NA TRBV6-5 few
TGTGCCAGCACGGAGGAGCCACGCTCCTACGAGCAGTACTTC CASTEEPRSYEQYF TRBJ2-7 NA TRBV6-5 once
TGTGCCAGCAACCGTCGCAGGGCCGCGAACACCGGGGAGCTGTTTTTT CASNRRRAANTGELFF TRBJ2-2 NA TRBV7-9 NA
TGCGCCAGCAGTCATGTGCGGCGTCTACCCCCAAATACGCAGTATTTT CASSHVRRLPPNTQYF TRBJ2-3 NA TRBV23-1 NA
TGTGCCAGCTCACCACCTAGGGACACTTACGAGCAGTACTTC CASSPPRDTYEQYF TRBJ2-7 NA TRBV18 NA
TGTGCCAGCAGTACCACCTGGGGCCGCTACAATGAGCAGTTCTTC CASSTTWGRYNEQFF TRBJ2-1 NA TRBV28 few
TGTGCCACCAGCAGAGAGGGGACAGGGTATGAAAAACTGTTTTTT CATSREGTGYEKLFF TRBJ1-4 TRBD1 TRBV15 NA
TGTGCCAGCAGTGACAAACAGCTCTACAATGAGCAGTTCTTC CASSDKQLYNEQFF TRBJ2-1 NA TRBV2 NA
TGTGCCAGCAGCGAGAGCGGGAGGGCTGACGAGCAGTACTTC CASSESGRADEQYF TRBJ2-7 TRBD2 TRBV9 NA
TGTGCCAGCAGCTTAGATGTACGGGCTTTCTTT CASSLDVRAFF TRBJ1-1 NA TRBV11-2 NA
TGTGCCAGCAGCATGGGACAGGGTTTATCAGGTGGAAACACCATATATTTT CASSMGQGLSGGNTIYF TRBJ1-3 TRBD1 TRBV5-4 NA
TGTGCCAGCAGGAGGGATGGGCTCAATCAGCCCCAGCATTTT CASRRDGLNQPQHF TRBJ1-5 NA TRBV2 NA
TGTGCCAGCAGCTTGCCAGGGCTCTTCTACAATGAGCAGTTCTTC CASSLPGLFYNEQFF TRBJ2-1 NA TRBV5-6 NA
TGTGCCATCAGAGGACAGGGGGGCTCCTACAATGAGCAGTTCTTC CAIRGQGGSYNEQFF TRBJ2-1 TRBD1 TRBV10-3 NA
TGCGCCAGCAGTCAAGGACCGGGGACTCGCACTAGCGGGAGACCGGATCGAGAGCAGTACTTC CASSQGPGTRTSGRPDREQYF TRBJ2-7 TRBD2 TRBV23-1 NA
TGTGCCAGCAGCTCCCACATACAGGGTGCAGCTTTCTTT CASSSHIQGAAFF TRBJ1-1 NA TRBV5-6 NA
TGTGCCAGTAGTCCGACAGTGAATCAGCCCCAGCATTTT CASSPTVNQPQHF TRBJ1-5 NA TRBV19 NA
TGTGCCAGTAGTATTTCACAAAACAATGAGCAGTTCTTC CASSISQNNEQFF TRBJ2-1 NA TRBV19 NA
TGTGCCAGCAGCGGCCGACTAGCGGGAGCAATCTACAATGAGCAGTTCTTC CASSGRLAGAIYNEQFF TRBJ2-1 TRBD2 TRBV9 NA
TGTGCCACCAGTGATTTGCCGGGTTCGGTGCAGTACTTC CATSDLPGSVQYF TRBJ2-7 NA TRBV24-1 NA
TGTGCCAGCAGTCCCCCTCCAGGACAGGGCCCTGTCTATGGCTACACCTTC CASSPPPGQGPVYGYTF TRBJ1-2 TRBD1 TRBV28 few
TGTGCCAGCAGCTTAGCAGGCCAGGGCTCGAATTCACCCCTCCACTTT CASSLAGQGSNSPLHF TRBJ1-6 NA TRBV7-2 NA
TGTGCCAGCAGCCCCGCGGGAGGAGAGACCCAGTACTTC CASSPAGGETQYF TRBJ2-5 TRBD2 TRBV7-2 NA
TGTGCCAGCAGTACCATAGCGGGACGTGCCTACAATGAGCAGTTCTTC CASSTIAGRAYNEQFF TRBJ2-1 TRBD2 TRBV28 once
TGTGCCATCAGTGACAGCGGTACTTCTGAAAAACTGTTTTTT CAISDSGTSEKLFF TRBJ1-4 NA TRBV10-3 NA
TGTGCCAGCAGTGAAATACTAGCGGGGGGGTCCCAAGAGCAGTTCTTC CASSEILAGGSQEQFF TRBJ2-1 TRBD2 TRBV6-1 NA
TGCGCCAGCAGCCACGGACAGGGGGCGGGGGGCTACACCTTC CASSHGQGAGGYTF TRBJ1-2 TRBD1 TRBV4-3 NA
TGTGCCATCAGTGAGGGGCAAGAGGGTAATTCACCCCTCCACTTT CAISEGQEGNSPLHF TRBJ1-6 NA TRBV10-3 NA
TGCGCCAGCAGCAAAGGGACTAGCGGGATGCAAGAGACCCAGTACTTC CASSKGTSGMQETQYF TRBJ2-5 TRBD2 TRBV5-1 few
TGTGCCAGCAGTTTACGACAGGGGAATGGAAAACTGTTTTTT CASSLRQGNGKLFF TRBJ1-4 TRBD1 TRBV28 NA
TGCAGTGCTAGTACCGCTTGGGCGAACACTGAAGCTTTCTTT CSASTAWANTEAFF TRBJ1-1 NA TRBV20-1 NA
TGTGCCAGCTCACCAACCGTTGGTGGGAGCTATGGCTACACCTTC CASSPTVGGSYGYTF TRBJ1-2 NA TRBV18 NA